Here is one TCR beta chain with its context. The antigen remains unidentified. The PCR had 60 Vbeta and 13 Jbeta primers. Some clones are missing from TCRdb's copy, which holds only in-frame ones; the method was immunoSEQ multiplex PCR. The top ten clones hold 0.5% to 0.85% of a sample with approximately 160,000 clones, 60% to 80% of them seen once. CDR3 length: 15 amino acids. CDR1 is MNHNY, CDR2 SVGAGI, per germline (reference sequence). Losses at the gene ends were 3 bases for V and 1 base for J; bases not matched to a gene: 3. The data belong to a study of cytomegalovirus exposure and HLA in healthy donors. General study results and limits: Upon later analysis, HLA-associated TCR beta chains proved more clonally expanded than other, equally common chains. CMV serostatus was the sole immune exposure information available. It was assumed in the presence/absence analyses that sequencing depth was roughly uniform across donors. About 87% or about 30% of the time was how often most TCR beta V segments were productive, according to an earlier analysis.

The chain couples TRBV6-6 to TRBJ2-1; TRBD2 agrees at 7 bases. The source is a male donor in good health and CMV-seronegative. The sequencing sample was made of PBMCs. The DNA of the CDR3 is TGTGCCAGCAGTTATGGGGAGGGATCCTACAATGAGCAGTTCTTC. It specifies CASSYGEGSYNEQFF.